This T cell receptor beta chain emerged from a study of shared clonotypes between healthy human individuals. Note on this clone: The target antigen is unknown.

Genomic DNA from each subset was divided evenly over several immunoSEQ plates. Libraries were prepared by immunoSEQ multiplex PCR; TCRdb keeps only in-frame clonotypes and omits some of them. The sample has fewer than 2.5 million clones; approximately 94% are singletons. The V gene lost 4 bases and the J gene lost 0 bases, with 18 bases spanning the gap. There are 17 residues in the CDR3. The germline CDR1 and CDR2 sequences are SGHRS and YFSETQ. The study's findings and limits: Generally, estimated richness proved larger in naive subsets than it did in memory subsets. Non-shared clonotypes were found to have lower generation probabilities than the clonotypes that were shared by all four of the sorted-subset donors.

This chain uses TRBV5-1 with TRBJ2-3; D is unclear. Sequenced material: naive CD4+ T cells from PBMCs. The subset is: CD45RA+ positively selected. The origin of this receptor is a man between 18 and 29 years old in good health. Some clones in this sample may be carry-over from other donors' samples. CDR3 DNA: TGCGCCAGCAGCCGGAATCTTGGGTTTCCTAGCACAGATACGCAGTATTTT. This gives the protein CASSRNLGFPSTDTQYF. Full variable domain (rest looked up from reference TRBV5-1 and TRBJ2-3): KAGVTQTPRYLIKTRGQQVTLSCSPISGHRSVSWYQQTPGQGLQFLFEYFSETQRNKGNFPGRFSGRQFSNSRSEMNVSTLELGDSALYLCASSRNLGFPSTDTQYFGPGTRLTVL.